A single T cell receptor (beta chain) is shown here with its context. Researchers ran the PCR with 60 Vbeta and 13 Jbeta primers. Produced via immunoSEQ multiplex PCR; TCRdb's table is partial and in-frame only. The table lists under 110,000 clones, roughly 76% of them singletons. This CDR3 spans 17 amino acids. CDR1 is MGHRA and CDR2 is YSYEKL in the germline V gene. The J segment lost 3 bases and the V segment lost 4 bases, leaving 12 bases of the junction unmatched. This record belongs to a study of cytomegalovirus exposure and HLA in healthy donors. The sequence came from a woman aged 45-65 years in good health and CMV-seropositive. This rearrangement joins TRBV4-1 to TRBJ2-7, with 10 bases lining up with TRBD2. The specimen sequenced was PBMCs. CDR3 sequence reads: CASSRLHAPSGGYEQYF. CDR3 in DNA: TGCGCCAGCAGCCGACTACACGCCCCTAGCGGGGGCTACGAGCAGTACTTC.